Listed below are T cell receptor beta chains from one sample, sequenced in a study of blood T cell repertoires in COVID-19. Profiled with immunoSEQ multiplex PCR; TCRdb holds only in-frame clones, not every one. Of about 180,000 clones in the sample, about 85% were seen once. Specimen: peripheral blood. Receptors originate from a woman between 45 and 60 years old with COVID-19, enrolled during active disease. Each CDR3 is given with its conserved first and last residue. The D gene is left open where the match is weak. Size tells how often a clone was seen (once, few, many) or the class of an expanded clone, and some rows leave it out.

V,D,J,size,CDR3,DNA
TRBV18,TRBD1,TRBJ2-7,NA,CASSPPRQGATYYEQYF,TGTGCCAGCTCACCACCTCGACAGGGGGCAACATACTACGAGCAGTACTTC
TRBV2,TRBD1,TRBJ2-5,NA,CASSEGQGSETQYF,TGTGCCAGCAGTGAAGGACAGGGGTCGGAGACCCAGTACTTC
TRBV14,NA,TRBJ2-2,NA,CASSQIWTANTGELFF,TGTGCCAGCAGCCAAATTTGGACAGCGAACACCGGGGAGCTGTTTTTT
TRBV9,TRBD2,TRBJ2-4,NA,CASSSRLAAKNIQYF,TGTGCCAGCAGCTCGAGACTAGCGGCCAAAAACATTCAGTACTTC
TRBV19,TRBD1,TRBJ2-3,many,CASSQTGVSTDTQYF,TGTGCCAGTAGCCAAACAGGGGTTAGCACAGATACGCAGTATTTT
TRBV10-1,NA,TRBJ2-1,NA,CASSEWRGWDEQFF,TGCGCCAGCAGTGAGTGGCGGGGCTGGGATGAGCAGTTCTTC
TRBV30,NA,TRBJ2-7,NA,CAWSVGWGDGGDSYEQYF,TGTGCCTGGAGTGTTGGCTGGGGCGATGGCGGGGACTCCTACGAGCAGTACTTC
TRBV7-2,TRBD1,TRBJ2-7,NA,CASSLAGTGEWTMRDEQYF,TGTGCCAGCAGCTTAGCCGGGACAGGGGAATGGACTATGCGAGACGAGCAGTACTTC
TRBV7-2,NA,TRBJ1-3,NA,CASSPQVGGSGNTIYF,TGTGCCAGCAGCCCACAGGTCGGGGGAAGTGGAAACACCATATATTTT
TRBV7-9,TRBD2,TRBJ2-1,NA,CASSFSAGGTYNEQFF,TGTGCCAGCAGCTTTTCGGCGGGGGGTACCTACAATGAGCAGTTCTTC
TRBV12-5,NA,TRBJ2-1,few,CASGLQGNEQFF,TGTGCTAGTGGGTTACAGGGAAATGAGCAGTTCTTC
TRBV7-2,TRBD1,TRBJ1-2,NA,CASSDRSRTGSGGYTF,TGTGCCAGCAGCGATAGGTCCCGGACAGGGTCCGGAGGCTACACCTTC
TRBV5-1,TRBD2,TRBJ2-3,NA,CASSLASGVTDTQYF,TGCGCCAGCAGCTTAGCTAGCGGGGTCACAGATACGCAGTATTTT
TRBV5-5,NA,TRBJ2-2,NA,CASSPLSSGELFF,TGTGCCAGCAGCCCTTTAAGCTCCGGGGAGCTGTTTTTT
TRBV19,NA,TRBJ2-3,NA,CASSPPPRGRTDTQYF,TGTGCCAGTAGTCCTCCCCCCAGGGGGAGGACAGATACGCAGTATTTT
TRBV19,TRBD1,TRBJ1-2,many,CASTGTGVWGYTF,TGTGCCAGTACTGGGACAGGGGTATGGGGCTACACCTTC
TRBV27,TRBD2,TRBJ2-5,NA,CASSLFPGGNQRETQYF,TGTGCCAGCAGTTTATTTCCGGGGGGGAATCAGAGGGAGACCCAGTACTTC
TRBV5-3,TRBD1,TRBJ1-3,once,CARSFPGGPQNSGNTIYF,TGTGCCAGAAGCTTCCCAGGGGGCCCACAAAACTCTGGAAACACCATATATTTT
TRBV18,NA,TRBJ2-5,NA,CASSPPAVKETQYF,TGTGCCAGCTCACCACCGGCAGTGAAAGAGACCCAGTACTTC
TRBV30,TRBD1,TRBJ1-2,NA,CAWSARDRGRGYTF,TGTGCCTGGAGTGCCCGGGACAGGGGGCGAGGCTACACCTTC
TRBV4-1,NA,TRBJ1-1,NA,CASSLKNGVNTEAFF,TGCGCCAGCAGCCTCAAAAACGGGGTGAACACTGAAGCTTTCTTT
TRBV15,TRBD1,TRBJ1-5,once,CATGQGRNQPQHF,TGTGCCACCGGACAGGGCCGCAATCAGCCCCAGCATTTT
TRBV30,TRBD2,TRBJ2-1,NA,CAWGLAGGEQFF,TGTGCCTGGGGGCTAGCGGGGGGCGAGCAGTTCTTC
TRBV5-4,NA,TRBJ1-5,NA,CASSFGGEQPQHF,TGTGCCAGCAGCTTCGGAGGGGAGCAGCCCCAGCATTTT
TRBV10-3,TRBD1,TRBJ1-5,NA,CAISESGQGYQPQHF,TGTGCCATCAGTGAGTCTGGACAGGGGTATCAGCCCCAGCATTTT
TRBV5-6,NA,TRBJ1-2,NA,CASSFSANYGYTF,TGTGCCAGCAGCTTTTCAGCTAACTATGGCTACACCTTC
TRBV7-3,NA,TRBJ2-3,NA,CASSFSGVSTDTQYF,TGTGCCAGCAGCTTCTCGGGGGTGAGCACAGATACGCAGTATTTT
TRBV3-1/TRBV3-2,TRBD2,TRBJ2-2,NA,CASSPLAGGPAGELFF,TGTGCCAGCAGCCCTCTAGCGGGGGGGCCGGCCGGGGAGCTGTTTTTT
TRBV18,NA,TRBJ2-5,NA,CASSQGLGIRVAQYF,TGTGCCAGCTCACAGGGACTTGGTATAAGAGTGGCCCAGTACTTC
TRBV2,TRBD1,TRBJ1-2,once,CASSGDSYGYTF,TGTGCCAGCAGTGGGGACAGCTATGGCTACACCTTC
TRBV30,TRBD1,TRBJ1-3,NA,CAWSLGQGHSGNTIYF,TGTGCCTGGAGTCTCGGACAGGGGCACTCCGGAAACACCATATATTTT
TRBV4-1,NA,TRBJ2-7,few,CASSQTGGTVEQYF,TGCGCCAGCAGCCAGACAGGTGGTACGGTCGAGCAGTACTTC
TRBV5-5,TRBD1,TRBJ1-1,NA,CASSPRQGRSEAFF,TGTGCCAGCAGCCCCCGACAGGGGAGGTCTGAAGCTTTCTTT
TRBV28,TRBD2,TRBJ2-4,NA,CAAEGGSGTKNIQYF,TGTGCTGCCGAAGGGGGTAGCGGGACCAAAAACATTCAGTACTTC
TRBV19,TRBD2,TRBJ2-7,NA,CASSAGTSGSYEQYF,TGTGCCAGTAGCGCCGGGACTAGCGGATCCTACGAGCAGTACTTC
TRBV20-1,TRBD1,TRBJ2-7,many,CSASLTGGINEQYF,TGCAGTGCTAGTTTAACAGGGGGCATCAACGAGCAGTACTTC
TRBV5-6,NA,TRBJ1-5,once,CASSLGQSNQPQHF,TGTGCCAGCAGCTTGGGGCAGAGCAATCAGCCCCAGCATTTT
TRBV19,TRBD2,TRBJ2-3,few,CASNERGSTDTQYF,TGTGCCAGTAACGAGCGGGGAAGCACAGATACGCAGTATTTT
TRBV24-1,TRBD1,TRBJ2-1,NA,CATSDPGGLDEQFF,TGTGCCACCAGTGACCCAGGGGGCTTAGATGAGCAGTTCTTC
TRBV5-1,NA,TRBJ2-5,NA,CASRLSGGEQETQYF,TGCGCCAGCAGGCTCTCGGGGGGCGAGCAAGAGACCCAGTACTTC
TRBV28,NA,TRBJ2-5,NA,CASGAGEETQYF,TGTGCCAGCGGAGCCGGTGAAGAGACCCAGTACTTC
TRBV18,NA,TRBJ2-7,NA,CASSPTGDPYEQYF,TGTGCCAGCTCACCAACGGGGGACCCCTACGAGCAGTACTTC
TRBV6-5,TRBD2,TRBJ2-3,NA,CASSLLAVTDTQYF,TGTGCCAGCAGTTTACTAGCGGTGACAGATACGCAGTATTTT
TRBV6-6,TRBD2,TRBJ2-1,once,CASSTEPGLGQFF,TGTGCCAGCAGCACAGAGCCGGGACTAGGGCAGTTCTTC